Below, 4 T cell receptor beta chains from the same sample are listed, as sequenced in a study of blood T cell repertoires in COVID-19. Produced via immunoSEQ multiplex PCR; TCRdb's table is partial and in-frame only. The repertoire has some 75,000 clones, around 90% of them found once; the top ten carry 6.9%. The sequenced sample was peripheral blood. The receptors derive from a human donor in a cohort sampled during active COVID-19.

CDR3 sequence: CASSNRGNYGYTF. CDR3 bases: TGTGCCAGCAGCAACAGGGGTAACTATGGCTACACCTTC. The chain links TRBV7-2 to TRBJ1-2; 7 bases agree with TRBD1. V lost 5 bases and J lost 1; bases outside the gene matches: 1. The CDR3 contains 13 residues. Germline CDR1 reads SGHTA; CDR2 reads FQGNSA.

The J gene is TRBJ2-5, the V gene TRBV9, with TRBD2 matching over 11 bases. Trimming at V came to 3 bases and at J to 5 bases, leaving 9 bases not matched to a gene. Germline assignment: CDR1 SGDLS and CDR2 YYNGEE. The CDR3 runs 16 residues. The CDR3 sequence: CASSAPTSGVRETQYF. CDR3 nucleotide sequence: TGTGCCAGCAGCGCCCCGACTAGCGGGGTTAGGGAGACCCAGTACTTC.

The chain carries TRBV7-9 and TRBJ1-6; maybe TRBD1 (5 bases). Trimming took off 11 bases at V and 8 bases at J, with 22 bases between the two ends. CDR1 is SEHNR and CDR2 is FQNEAQ in the germline V gene (reference sequence). The CDR3 sequence is 15 residues long. CDR3 amino acids: CALGLETRIYSPLHF. The DNA of the CDR3 is TGTGCCCTGGGGCTGGAGACTCGAATTTATTCACCCCTCCACTTT. The whole variable domain, filled in from reference TRBV7-9 and TRBJ1-6, reads DTGVSQNPRHKITKRGQNVTFRCDPISEHNRLYWYRQTLGQGPEFLTYFQNEAQLEKSRLLSDRFSAERPKGSFSTLEIQRTEQGDSAMYLCALGLETRIYSPLHFGNGTRLTVT.

This clone has just one count. The chain employs TRBV30 and TRBJ2-1; TRBD2 agrees at 7 bases. The CDR3 sequence is 14 residues long. The germline CDR1 and CDR2 sequences are GTSNPN and SVGIG (reference sequence). J lost 3 bases, V lost 5 bases, and 7 bases had no gene match. CDR3 DNA: TGTGCCTGGTCCACGGGGGGAAGCTACAATGAGCAGTTCTTC. It encodes CAWSTGGSYNEQFF.